This T cell receptor beta chain was observed in a study of T cell responses to AZD1222 COVID-19 vaccine. The data were produced by immunoSEQ multiplex PCR, yet TCRdb's version contains in-frame clones alone and is incomplete. The data show around 100,000 clones, roughly 90% seen once. For this clone: No antigen is known for it.

Germline CDR1 reads SEHNR; CDR2 reads FQNEAQ (reference sequence). The CDR3 is 13 amino acids. V was cut by 5 bases and J by 7 bases, with 14 bases left in between. The study's findings and limits: Most donors were white British, females outnumbered males, and clonal diversity was possibly underestimated. Vaccine-related CD4 TCRs covered spike, predominating at 160-218 and 743-854. Repertoires were obtained only post-peak T cell response.

Sequenced here: peripheral blood, sampled on day 0 of AZD1222 vaccination. The V and J genes are TRBV7-9 and TRBJ1-1; the D gene is possibly TRBD1 (6 bases). The TCR was taken from an adult in good health. The CDR3 loop is CASSPAGAIEAFF. The CDR3 nucleotides read TGTGCCAGCAGCCCCGCGGGGGCCATTGAAGCTTTCTTT.